This TCR beta chain is from a study of cytotoxic CD8 clonotypes in ibrutinib-treated CLL. This CDR3 is 12 amino acids long. Trimming took off 5 bases at V and 5 bases at J, with 8 bases between the two ends. CDR1 and CDR2 (germline): SGHTA, FQGNSA. This table comes from immunoSEQ multiplex PCR, and its TCRdb copy is limited to in-frame clones, with some not included. The data hold about 140,000 clones, with about 76% observed a single time. The TCR comes from a human donor with chronic lymphocytic leukemia. This sample comprised PBMCs, obtained after 24 months of ibrutinib treatment. The chain links TRBV7-2 to TRBJ2-3, with D possibly TRBD2 on 6 matching bases. The CDR3 DNA reads as TGTGCCAGCAGCCTTAGCGGAGATACGCAGTATTTT. This translates into CASSLSGDTQYF. Full variable domain (missing parts from reference TRBV7-2 and TRBJ2-3): GAGVSQSPSNKVTEKGKDVELRCDPISGHTALYWYRQSLGQGLEFLIYFQGNSAPDKSGLPSDRFSAERTGGSVSTLTIQRTQQEDSAVYLCASSLSGDTQYFGPGTRLTVL.